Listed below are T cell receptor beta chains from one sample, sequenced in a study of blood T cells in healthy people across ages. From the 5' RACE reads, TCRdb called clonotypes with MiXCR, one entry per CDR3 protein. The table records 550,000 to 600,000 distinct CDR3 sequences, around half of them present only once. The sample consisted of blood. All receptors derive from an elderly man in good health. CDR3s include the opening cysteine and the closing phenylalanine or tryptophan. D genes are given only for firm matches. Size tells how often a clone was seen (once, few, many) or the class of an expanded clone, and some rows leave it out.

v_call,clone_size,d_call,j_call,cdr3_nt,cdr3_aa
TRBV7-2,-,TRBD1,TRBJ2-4,TGTGCCAGCAGCTCCAGACAGGGGGGCAAAAACATTCAGTACTTC,CASSSRQGGKNIQYF
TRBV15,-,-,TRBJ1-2,TGTGCCACCAGCAGAGAAAGCCTTACAGGGTATGGCTACACCTTC,CATSRESLTGYGYTF
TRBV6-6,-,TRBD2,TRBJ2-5,TGTGCCAGCGAAAAGAGGCTAGCGGGGGCCCTCCGGGGGACCCAGTACTTC,CASEKRLAGALRGTQYF
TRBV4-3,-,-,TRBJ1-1,TGCGCCAGCAGCCAAGGCCCGGGGATGGGGATCACTGAAGCTTTCTTT,CASSQGPGMGITEAFF
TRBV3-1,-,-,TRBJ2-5,TGTGCCAGCACTGTCTCGGAGGGGGAGACCCAGTACTTC,CASTVSEGETQYF
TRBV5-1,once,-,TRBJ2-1,TGCGCCAGCAGCTATGCAGGGGACAATGAGCAGTTCTTC,CASSYAGDNEQFF
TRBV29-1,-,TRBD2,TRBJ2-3,TGCAGCGTTGTAAGAGGGATAGCGGGTTACACAGATACGCAGTATTTT,CSVVRGIAGYTDTQYF
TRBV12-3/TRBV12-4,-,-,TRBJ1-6,TGTGCCAGCAGTTTCGTCCGCGCTTCACCCCTCCACTTT,CASSFVRASPLHF
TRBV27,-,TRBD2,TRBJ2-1,TGTGCCAGCAGTCCCGGACTAGCGGGGAGTCAAAGGAAGCAGTTCTTC,CASSPGLAGSQRKQFF
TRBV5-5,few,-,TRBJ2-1,TGTGCCAGCAGCTTGGGGGCAGGGAAAGGTTCCTACAATGAGCAGTTCTTC,CASSLGAGKGSYNEQFF
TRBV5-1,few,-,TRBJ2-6,TGCGCTAGCAGCCCACCGGGACTTAGCTCTGGGGCCAACGTCCTGACTTTC,CASSPPGLSSGANVLTF